The 19 T cell receptor beta chains in this list originate from one sample, sequenced in a study of cytomegalovirus exposure and HLA in healthy donors. The PCR made use of 60 Vbeta and 13 Jbeta primers. TCRdb's copy holds only in-frame clones and misses some; the assay was immunoSEQ multiplex PCR. The sample includes under 200,000 clones, 70% to 85% of them seen just once. The sequenced sample consisted of PBMCs. The source is a man aged 35 to 55 in good health and CMV-seropositive.

The CDR3 spells CASSLGRPTLHF. CDR3 DNA sequence: TGTGCCAGCAGCTTGGGCAGGCCAACCCTCCACTTT. The chain carries TRBV5-8 and TRBJ1-6; no reliable D call. The CDR3 length is 12 residues. From germline, CDR1 is SGHTS and CDR2 YDEGEE. V was clipped by 0 bases and J by 14 bases, with 9 bases between them.

This clone was detected only a few times. The rearrangement uses TRBV7-6 and TRBJ2-7; D possibly corresponds to TRBD1 (6 bases). This CDR3 is 14 amino acids long. The V and J ends lost 4 bases and 3 bases respectively, with 13 bases between them. Germline lookup yields CDR1 SGHVS and CDR2 FNYEAQ. The CDR3 DNA is TGTGCCAGCAGCTCTGACAGGACTTACTACGAGCAGTACTTC. This translates into CASSSDRTYYEQYF.

This clone showed up just a few times. V usage is TRBV6-6 and J usage is TRBJ1-6; the D gene is possibly TRBD1 (6 bases). Germline assignment: CDR1 MNHNY and CDR2 SVGAGI (reference sequence). CDR3 length: 15 residues. The germline V and J ends were trimmed by 2 bases and 12 bases, with 17 bases remaining between them. The CDR3 protein is CASSYETGGGQPLHF. Here the CDR3 DNA reads TGTGCCAGCAGTTACGAGACTGGGGGCGGGCAACCCCTCCACTTT.

The J gene is TRBJ2-5, the V gene TRBV23-1; TRBD2 is a possible D gene (6 bases). The J call is in doubt because the DNA end fits TRBJ2-7 better. TRBV23-1 is filed as an ORF, its function uncertain. This CDR3 is 15 amino acids long. The CDR3 reads CASSPQLGLSYEQYF. CDR3 DNA: TGCGCCAGCAGTCCTCAGCTGGGACTCTCCTACGAGCAGTACTTC.

This chain connects TRBV5-4 to TRBJ2-5, with 8 positions matching TRBD1. Germline CDR1 reads SGHNT; CDR2 reads YYREEE (reference sequence). The CDR3 consists of 14 residues. The V and J ends lost 4 bases and 4 bases, in that order; junction bases with no gene match: 6. The CDR3 loop reads CASSLQGARETQYF. DNA for the CDR3: TGTGCCAGCAGCCTCCAGGGGGCGCGAGAGACCCAGTACTTC.

The rearrangement links TRBV28 to TRBJ2-7, with a tentative D call TRBD1 (6 bases). From germline, CDR1 is MDHEN and CDR2 SYDVKM. This CDR3 contains 15 residues. Deletions cut 7 bases from V and 1 base from J, with 17 bases between. CDR3 DNA sequence: TGTGCCAGCATTCCTAGCAGGGGTGGTTCCTACGAGCAGTACTTC. Its protein is CASIPSRGGSYEQYF. The full variable domain, in which reference TRBV28 and TRBJ2-7 provide the parts outside the CDR3, is DVKVTQSSRYLVKRTGEKVFLECVQDMDHENMFWYRQDPGLGLRLIYFSYDVKMKEKGDIPEGYSVSREKKERFSLILESASTNQTSMYLCASIPSRGGSYEQYFGPGTRLTVT.

The V gene is TRBV19, the J gene TRBJ2-7; D might be TRBD1 (8 bases). Trimming removed 7 bases at V and 2 bases at J, with 27 bases between. CDR1 and CDR2 from the germline V gene are LNHDA and SQIVND (reference sequence). The CDR3 spans 18 residues. CDR3 bases: TGTGCCAGTATGTCCGTGGGGACAGGTGCTAGCGGAGCCTACGAGCAGTACTTC. Translated, it gives CASMSVGTGASGAYEQYF.

This clone showed up just a few times. The chain has TRBV11-3 and TRBJ2-3; 7 bases fit TRBD1. The V gene's germline CDR1 is SGHNT and CDR2 YENEEA. J was trimmed by 2 bases and V by 5 bases; bases with no gene match: 4. This CDR3 region has 14 residues. CDR3 in amino acids: CASSTDRSTDTQYF. In DNA form, the CDR3 reads TGTGCCAGCAGCACGGACAGGTCCACAGATACGCAGTATTTT.

V gene TRBV28 combines with J gene TRBJ1-4; D remains unclear. V lost 4 bases, J lost 0 bases, and 12 bases lay in between. CDR1 MDHEN and CDR2 SYDVKM come from the germline V gene. The CDR3 is made up of 16 amino acids. CDR3 residues: CASSSMRQATNEKLFF. The DNA for the CDR3 is TGTGCCAGCAGTTCCATGAGACAAGCAACTAATGAAAAACTGTTTTTT. Variable domain in full (rest from reference TRBV28 and TRBJ1-4): DVKVTQSSRYLVKRTGEKVFLECVQDMDHENMFWYRQDPGLGLRLIYFSYDVKMKEKGDIPEGYSVSREKKERFSLILESASTNQTSMYLCASSSMRQATNEKLFFGSGTQLSVL.

In this sample, this clone turned up a few times. This sequence joins TRBV18 and TRBJ1-4; 8 bases align to TRBD1. V gave up 3 bases and J gave up 7 bases; unmatched junction bases: 7. Germline lookup yields CDR1 KGHSH and CDR2 LQKENI. This CDR3 is built from 15 residues. The CDR3 DNA sequence: TGTGCCAGCTCACCTAGACAGGGGTTAGCTGAAAAACTGTTTTTT. It specifies CASSPRQGLAEKLFF.

The rearrangement uses TRBV2 and TRBJ1-1, with D possibly TRBD1 on 5 matching bases. The CDR3 runs to 14 residues. Germline lookup yields CDR1 SNHLY and CDR2 FYNNEI. Trimming cost V 7 bases and J 1 base, with 13 bases left between them. CDR3 DNA sequence: TGTGCCAGCAACGAACAGGTCGCGAACACTGAAGCTTTCTTT. This sequence encodes CASNEQVANTEAFF. Full variable domain (rest looked up from reference TRBV2 and TRBJ1-1): EPEVTQTPSHQVTQMGQEVILRCVPISNHLYFYWYRQILGQKVEFLVSFYNNEISEKSEIFDDQFSVERPDGSNFTLKIRSTKLEDSAMYFCASNEQVANTEAFFGQGTRLTVV.

The CDR3 DNA follows: TGTGCCAGCAGAGGGAGTTACTACGAGCAGTACTTC. The encoded protein is CASRGSYYEQYF. This chain connects TRBV6-5 to TRBJ2-7; D possibly corresponds to TRBD2 (5 bases). With 6 bases removed from V and 3 bases from J, the gap between germline ends came to 9 bases. The CDR3 is 12 residues long. Germline V gene sequence: CDR1 MNHEY, CDR2 SVGAGI.

Regarding this clone: Its ends do not fully match the called genes, so a read error is possible. This chain links TRBV4-1 with TRBJ1-1; D is possibly TRBD1 (5 bases). The CDR3 extends over 15 amino acids. Germline CDR1 MGHRA, CDR2 YSYEKL. CDR3 residues: CASSRGGATNTEAFF. CDR3 nucleotides: TGTGCCAGCAGCCGAGGCGGGGCCACGAACACTGAAGCTTTCTTT.

The rearrangement uses TRBV5-1 and TRBJ2-5; no firm D call. Trimming shortened V by 0 bases and J by 0 bases, and 12 bases separated the two germline ends. Germline assignment: CDR1 SGHRS and CDR2 YFSETQ. This CDR3 is 16 amino acids long. This CDR3 is CASSLASIVDQETQYF. CDR3 coding DNA: TGCGCCAGCAGCTTGGCCTCTATAGTAGACCAAGAGACCCAGTACTTC.

The chain joins TRBV7-3 to TRBJ2-3; 8 nucleotides agree with TRBD2. The CDR3 sequence is 16 residues long. V was clipped by 2 bases and J by 1 base; unmatched bases: 5. Germline CDR1 SGHTA, CDR2 FQGTGA. The CDR3 here is CASSLLDSGGTDTQYF. The CDR3 region has the DNA TGTGCCAGCAGCTTACTTGATAGCGGGGGCACAGATACGCAGTATTTT.

The J gene is TRBJ1-6, the V gene TRBV6-1, with 8 nucleotides matching TRBD1. J was trimmed by 6 bases and V by 6 bases; bases with no gene match: 7. This CDR3 has 15 residues. Germline values: CDR1 MNHNS, CDR2 SASEGT. The CDR3 DNA sequence: TGTGCCAGCAGGCTGGAGACAGGGGTTAATTCACCCCTCCACTTT. This codes for CASRLETGVNSPLHF.

The gene calls are TRBV7-9 and TRBJ2-5, with TRBD1 identical over 7 bases. V shed 5 bases, J shed 0 bases, and the junction held 6 bases outside the gene matches. CDR3 size: 15 residues. Germline lookup yields CDR1 SEHNR and CDR2 FQNEAQ (reference sequence). The CDR3, as DNA: TGTGCCAGCAGCCAAGGGGACAGCTACCAAGAGACCCAGTACTTC. Protein: CASSQGDSYQETQYF.

The rearrangement uses TRBV7-9 and TRBJ2-5, with D possibly matching TRBD2 (6 bases). The CDR3 length is 14 residues. Per germline, CDR1 SEHNR and CDR2 FQNEAQ (reference sequence). V dropped 5 bases and J dropped 7 bases, with 17 bases sitting between them. The CDR3 spells CASSLGTGKGTQYF. The DNA of the CDR3 is TGTGCCAGCAGCCTGGGGACTGGAAAGGGGACCCAGTACTTC.

This clone was detected once. The chain links TRBV19 to TRBJ2-1; D might be TRBD1 (6 bases). The CDR3 runs to 16 residues. Germline values: CDR1 LNHDA, CDR2 SQIVND (reference sequence). With 6 bases removed from V and 0 bases from J, the gap between germline ends came to 15 bases. The CDR3 bases are TGTGCCAGTAGCCTGGGGGCTGCGATCTCCTACAATGAGCAGTTCTTC. Encoded protein: CASSLGAAISYNEQFF.